This T cell receptor (beta chain) is from a study of cytomegalovirus exposure and HLA in healthy donors. Turning to the study itself: Around 180 million T cells yielded over 90 million unique TCR beta sequences in earlier analysis.

Germline V gene sequence: CDR1 MDHEN, CDR2 SYDVKM. V shed 5 bases and J shed 0 bases, with 17 bases lying between them. The length of the CDR3 is 16 residues. Study findings and constraints: The study carried out a later analysis of TCR beta sequences. It associated 15,000 to 20,000 of them with specific HLA alleles at a false discovery rate of 0.05.

For this clone: Its antigen remains unidentified.

A multiplex PCR was run with 60 Vbeta primers and 13 Jbeta primers. Sequencing was performed with immunoSEQ multiplex PCR; in TCRdb, only in-frame clones are kept and a portion is missing. The sample consists of roughly 150,000 clones, approximately 81% of them appearing once. The rearrangement links TRBV28 to TRBJ2-7; TRBD1 is a possible D gene (5 bases). Sequencing input: PBMCs. The sequence derives from a female donor in good health and CMV-seronegative. The DNA of the CDR3 is TGTGCCAGCAGTGACCAAAGCAGGGCGAGCTCCTACGAGCAGTACTTC. It encodes CASSDQSRASSYEQYF.